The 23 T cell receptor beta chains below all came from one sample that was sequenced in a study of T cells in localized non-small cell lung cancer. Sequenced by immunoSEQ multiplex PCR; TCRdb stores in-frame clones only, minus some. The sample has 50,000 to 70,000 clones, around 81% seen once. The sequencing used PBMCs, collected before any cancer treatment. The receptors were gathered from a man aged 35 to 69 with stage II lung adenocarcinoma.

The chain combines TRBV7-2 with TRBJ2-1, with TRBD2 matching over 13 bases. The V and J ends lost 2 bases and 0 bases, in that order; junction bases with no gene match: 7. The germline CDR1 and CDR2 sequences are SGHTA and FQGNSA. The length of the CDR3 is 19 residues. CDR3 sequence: CASSLRLAGGLSSYNEQFF. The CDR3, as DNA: TGTGCCAGCAGCTTAAGACTAGCGGGGGGCCTTAGCTCCTACAATGAGCAGTTCTTC.

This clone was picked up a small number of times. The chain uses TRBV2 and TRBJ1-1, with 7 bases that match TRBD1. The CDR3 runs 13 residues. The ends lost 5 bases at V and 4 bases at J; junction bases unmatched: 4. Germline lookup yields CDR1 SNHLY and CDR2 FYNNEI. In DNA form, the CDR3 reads TGTGCCAGCAGTTACAGGGGCGGCACTGAAGCTTTCTTT. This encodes CASSYRGGTEAFF.

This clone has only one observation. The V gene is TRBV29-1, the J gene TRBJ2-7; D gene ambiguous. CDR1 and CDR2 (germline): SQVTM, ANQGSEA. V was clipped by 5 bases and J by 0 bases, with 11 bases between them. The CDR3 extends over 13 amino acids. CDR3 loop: CSVLGQYSYEQYF. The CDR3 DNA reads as TGCAGCGTTCTGGGCCAGTACTCCTACGAGCAGTACTTC.

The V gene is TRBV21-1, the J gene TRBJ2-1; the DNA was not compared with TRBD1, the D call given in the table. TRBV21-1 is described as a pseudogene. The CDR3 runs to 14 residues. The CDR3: CASSVTGKNNEQFF. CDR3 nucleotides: TGTGCCAGCAGCGTCACAGGGAAAAACAATGAGCAGTTCTTC.

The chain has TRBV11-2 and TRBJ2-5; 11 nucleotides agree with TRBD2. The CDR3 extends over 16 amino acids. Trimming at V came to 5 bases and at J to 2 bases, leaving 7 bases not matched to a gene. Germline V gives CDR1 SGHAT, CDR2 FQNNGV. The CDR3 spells CASSAVLAGGQETQYF. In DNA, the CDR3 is TGTGCCAGCAGCGCCGTGCTAGCGGGAGGTCAAGAGACCCAGTACTTC.

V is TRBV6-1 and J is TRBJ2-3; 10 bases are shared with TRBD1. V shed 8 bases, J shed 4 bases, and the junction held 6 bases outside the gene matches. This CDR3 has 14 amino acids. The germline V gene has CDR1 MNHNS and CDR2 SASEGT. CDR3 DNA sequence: TGTGCCAGCGCTTGGACAGGGGGAGCAGATACGCAGTATTTT. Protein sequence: CASAWTGGADTQYF.

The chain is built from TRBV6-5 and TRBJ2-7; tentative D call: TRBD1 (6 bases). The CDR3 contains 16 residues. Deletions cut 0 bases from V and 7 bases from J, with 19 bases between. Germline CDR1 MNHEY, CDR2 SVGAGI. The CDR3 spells CASSYSTSTGSREQYF. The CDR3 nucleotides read TGTGCCAGCAGTTACTCGACCTCTACAGGGTCGAGGGAGCAGTACTTC.

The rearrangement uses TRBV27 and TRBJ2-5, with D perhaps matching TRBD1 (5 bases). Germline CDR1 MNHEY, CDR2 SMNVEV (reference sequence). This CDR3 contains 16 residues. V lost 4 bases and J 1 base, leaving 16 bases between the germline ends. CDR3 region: CASSSVLQGTQETQYF. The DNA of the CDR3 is TGTGCCAGCAGTTCTGTTCTTCAGGGAACCCAAGAGACCCAGTACTTC.

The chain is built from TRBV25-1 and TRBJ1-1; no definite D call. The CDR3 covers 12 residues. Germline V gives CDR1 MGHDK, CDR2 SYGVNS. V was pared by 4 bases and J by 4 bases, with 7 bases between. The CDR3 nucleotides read TGTGCCAGCAGTGGACCGGGCACTGAAGCTTTCTTT. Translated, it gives CASSGPGTEAFF.

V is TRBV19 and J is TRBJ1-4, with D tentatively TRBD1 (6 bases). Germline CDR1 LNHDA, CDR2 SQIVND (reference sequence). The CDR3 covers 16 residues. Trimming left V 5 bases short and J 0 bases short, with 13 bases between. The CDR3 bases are TGTGCCAGTAGTCTCGGGACACTTGCAACTAATGAAAAACTGTTTTTT. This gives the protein CASSLGTLATNEKLFF.

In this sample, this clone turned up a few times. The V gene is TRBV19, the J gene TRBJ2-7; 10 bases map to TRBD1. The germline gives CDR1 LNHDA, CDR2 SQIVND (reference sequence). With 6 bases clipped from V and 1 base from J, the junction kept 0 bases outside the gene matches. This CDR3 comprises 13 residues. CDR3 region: CASRDRGSYEQYF. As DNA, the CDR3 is TGTGCCAGTAGGGACAGGGGGTCCTACGAGCAGTACTTC.

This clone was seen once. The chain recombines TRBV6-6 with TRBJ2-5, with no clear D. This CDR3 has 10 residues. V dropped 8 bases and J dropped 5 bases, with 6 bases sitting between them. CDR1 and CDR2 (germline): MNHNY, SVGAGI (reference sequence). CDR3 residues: CASDRETQYF. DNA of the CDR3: TGTGCCAGCGACCGGGAGACCCAGTACTTC.

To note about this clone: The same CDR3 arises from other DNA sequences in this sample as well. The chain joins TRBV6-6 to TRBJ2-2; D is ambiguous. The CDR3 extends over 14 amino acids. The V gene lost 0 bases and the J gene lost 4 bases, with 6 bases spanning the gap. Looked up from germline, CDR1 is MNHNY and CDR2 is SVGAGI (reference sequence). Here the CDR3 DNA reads TGTGCCAGCAGTTACTCAGGAGCCACCGGGGAGCTGTTTTTT. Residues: CASSYSGATGELFF.

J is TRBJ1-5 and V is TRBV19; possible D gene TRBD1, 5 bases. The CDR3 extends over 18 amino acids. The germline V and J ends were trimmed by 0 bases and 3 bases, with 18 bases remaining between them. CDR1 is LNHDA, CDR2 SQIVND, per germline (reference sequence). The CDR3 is CASSIEVPKRGTNQPQHF. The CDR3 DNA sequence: TGTGCCAGTAGTATAGAAGTTCCGAAAAGGGGAACCAATCAGCCCCAGCATTTT.

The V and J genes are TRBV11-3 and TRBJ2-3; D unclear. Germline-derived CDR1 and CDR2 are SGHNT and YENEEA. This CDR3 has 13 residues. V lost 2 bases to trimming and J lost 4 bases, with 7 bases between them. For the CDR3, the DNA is TGTGCCAGCAGCTTACCGGCTTCAGATACGCAGTATTTT. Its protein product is CASSLPASDTQYF.

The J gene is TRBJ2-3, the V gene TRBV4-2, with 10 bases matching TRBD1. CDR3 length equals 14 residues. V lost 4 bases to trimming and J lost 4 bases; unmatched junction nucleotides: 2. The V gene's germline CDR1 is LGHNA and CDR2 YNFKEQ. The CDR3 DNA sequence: TGTGCCAGCAGCCCCGGGACAGGGGCAGATACGCAGTATTTT. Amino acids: CASSPGTGADTQYF.

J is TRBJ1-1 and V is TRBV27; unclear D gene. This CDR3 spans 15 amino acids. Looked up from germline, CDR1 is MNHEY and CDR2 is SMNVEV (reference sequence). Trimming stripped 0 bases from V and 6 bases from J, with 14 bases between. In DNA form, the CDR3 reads TGTGCCAGCAGTTTATCGAGCGGGCTCGGCGCTGAAGCTTTCTTT. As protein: CASSLSSGLGAEAFF.

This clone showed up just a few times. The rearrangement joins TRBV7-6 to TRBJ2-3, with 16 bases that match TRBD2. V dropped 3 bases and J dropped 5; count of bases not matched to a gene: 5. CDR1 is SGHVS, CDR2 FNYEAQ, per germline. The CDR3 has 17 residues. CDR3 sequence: CASSLGLAGGQGDTQYF. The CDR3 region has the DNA TGTGCCAGCAGCTTGGGACTAGCGGGAGGGCAGGGAGATACGCAGTATTTT.

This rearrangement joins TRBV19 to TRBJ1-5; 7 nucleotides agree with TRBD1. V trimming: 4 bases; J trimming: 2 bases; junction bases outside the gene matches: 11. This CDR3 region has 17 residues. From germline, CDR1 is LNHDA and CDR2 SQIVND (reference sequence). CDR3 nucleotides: TGTGCCAGTAGTACCTTAGGATCCGGACAGGGCAATCAGCCCCAGCATTTT. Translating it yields CASSTLGSGQGNQPQHF. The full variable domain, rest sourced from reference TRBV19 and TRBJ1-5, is DGGITQSPKYLFRKEGQNVTLSCEQNLNHDAMYWYRQDPGQGLRLIYYSQIVNDFQKGDIAEGYSVSREKKESFPLTVTSAQKNPTAFYLCASSTLGSGQGNQPQHFGDGTRLSIL.

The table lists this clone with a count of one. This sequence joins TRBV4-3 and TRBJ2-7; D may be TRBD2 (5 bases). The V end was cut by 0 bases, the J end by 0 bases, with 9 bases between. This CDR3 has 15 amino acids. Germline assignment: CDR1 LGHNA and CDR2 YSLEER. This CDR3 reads CASSQDRGTSYEQYF. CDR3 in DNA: TGCGCCAGCAGCCAAGATCGGGGTACCTCCTACGAGCAGTACTTC.

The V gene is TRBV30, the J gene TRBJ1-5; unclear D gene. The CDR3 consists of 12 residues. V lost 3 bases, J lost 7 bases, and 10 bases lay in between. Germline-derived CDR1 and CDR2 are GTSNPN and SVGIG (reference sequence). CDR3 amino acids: CAWSLARQPQHF. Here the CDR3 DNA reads TGTGCCTGGAGCCTTGCGAGGCAGCCCCAGCATTTT.

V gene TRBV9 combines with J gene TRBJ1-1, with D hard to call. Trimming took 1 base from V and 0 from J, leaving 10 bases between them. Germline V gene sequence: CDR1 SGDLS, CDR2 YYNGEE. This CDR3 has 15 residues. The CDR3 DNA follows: TGTGCCAGCAGCGTAAGTAACGGAGTGAACACTGAAGCTTTCTTT. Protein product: CASSVSNGVNTEAFF.

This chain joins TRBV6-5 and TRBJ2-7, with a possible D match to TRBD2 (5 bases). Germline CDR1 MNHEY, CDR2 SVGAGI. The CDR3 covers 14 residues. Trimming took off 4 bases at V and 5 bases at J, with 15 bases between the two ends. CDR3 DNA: TGTGCCAGCAGTTCCCCAGCGGTCTTGAACGAGCAGTACTTC. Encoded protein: CASSSPAVLNEQYF.